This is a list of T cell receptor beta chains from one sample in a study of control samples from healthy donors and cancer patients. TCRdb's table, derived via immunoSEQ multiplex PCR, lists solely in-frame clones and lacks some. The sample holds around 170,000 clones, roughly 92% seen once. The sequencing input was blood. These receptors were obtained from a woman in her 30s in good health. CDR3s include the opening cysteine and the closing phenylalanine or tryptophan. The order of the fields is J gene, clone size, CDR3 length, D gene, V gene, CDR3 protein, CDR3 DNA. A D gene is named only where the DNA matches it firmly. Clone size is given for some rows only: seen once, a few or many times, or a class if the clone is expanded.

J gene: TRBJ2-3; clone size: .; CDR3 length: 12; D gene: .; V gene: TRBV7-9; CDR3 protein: CASSPSTDTQYF; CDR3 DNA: TGTGCCAGCAGCCCGTCCACAGATACGCAGTATTTT
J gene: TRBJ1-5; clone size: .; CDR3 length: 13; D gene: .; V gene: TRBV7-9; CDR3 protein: CASSPRRDQPQHF; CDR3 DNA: TGTGCCAGCAGCCCCAGGAGGGATCAGCCCCAGCATTTT
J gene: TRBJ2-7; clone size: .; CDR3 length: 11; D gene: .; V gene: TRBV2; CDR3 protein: CASSGSYEQYF; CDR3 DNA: TGTGCCAGCTCCGGCTCCTACGAGCAGTACTTC
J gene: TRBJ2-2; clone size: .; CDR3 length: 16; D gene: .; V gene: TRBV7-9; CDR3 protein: CASSLVGTPHTGELFF; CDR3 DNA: TGTGCCAGCAGCTTAGTTGGGACTCCACACACCGGGGAGCTGTTTTTT
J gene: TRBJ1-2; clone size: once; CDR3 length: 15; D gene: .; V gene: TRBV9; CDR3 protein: CASSPGGGTGYGYTF; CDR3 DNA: TGTGCCAGCAGCCCTGGGGGGGGCACTGGCTATGGCTACACCTTC
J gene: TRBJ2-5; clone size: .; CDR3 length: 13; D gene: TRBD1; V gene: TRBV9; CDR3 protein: CASSRQGAGTQYF; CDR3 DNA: TGTGCCAGCAGCCGACAGGGCGCCGGGACCCAGTACTTC
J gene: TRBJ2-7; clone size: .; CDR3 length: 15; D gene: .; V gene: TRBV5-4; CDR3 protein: CASSLASTNSYEQYF; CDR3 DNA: TGTGCCAGCAGCTTGGCCTCTACCAACTCCTACGAGCAGTACTTC
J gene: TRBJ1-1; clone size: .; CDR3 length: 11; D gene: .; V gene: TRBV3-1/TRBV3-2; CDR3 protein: CASSLGSEAFF; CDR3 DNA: TGTGCCAGCAGCCTTGGGTCTGAAGCTTTCTTT
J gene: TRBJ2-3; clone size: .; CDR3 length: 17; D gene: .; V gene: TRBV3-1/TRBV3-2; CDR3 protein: CARRSGRDYPSTDTQYF; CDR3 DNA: TGTGCCAGACGAAGCGGGCGGGATTATCCTAGCACAGATACGCAGTATTTT
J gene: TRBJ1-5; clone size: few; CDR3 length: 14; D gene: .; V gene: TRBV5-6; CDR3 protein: CASSFQDSNQPQHF; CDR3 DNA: TGTGCCAGCAGCTTTCAGGATAGCAATCAGCCCCAGCATTTT
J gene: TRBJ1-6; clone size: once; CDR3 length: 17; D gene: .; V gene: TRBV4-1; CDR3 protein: CASSQNYPTQGSRTLHF; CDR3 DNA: TGCGCCAGCAGCCAAAATTATCCGACCCAGGGAAGTAGGACCCTCCACTTT
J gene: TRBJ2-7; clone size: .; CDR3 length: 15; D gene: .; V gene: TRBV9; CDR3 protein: CASSVGGTAAYEQYF; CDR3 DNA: TGTGCCAGCAGCGTAGGCGGGACAGCGGCCTACGAGCAGTACTTC
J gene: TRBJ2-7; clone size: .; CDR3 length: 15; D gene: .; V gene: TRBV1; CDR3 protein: CTSSQGSALTYEQYF; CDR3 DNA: TGCACCAGCAGCCAAGGGTCGGCTCTCACCTACGAGCAGTACTTC